This is a list of T cell receptor beta chains from one sample in a study of shared clonotypes between healthy human individuals. Clones were sequenced by immunoSEQ multiplex PCR, and TCRdb holds only the in-frame ones, with some missing. This table holds around 200,000 clones, 80% to 95% found once. The sequenced material came from naive CD4+ T cells sorted from blood. The receptors stem from a woman in her 30s in good health. Each CDR3 is given with its conserved first and last residue. The D gene is left open where the match is weak. Clone size is stated in some rows and not others, as once, few, many or a class when expanded.

V gene: TRBV10-2
J gene: TRBJ2-5
D gene: TRBD2
clone size: once
CDR3 DNA: TGCGCCAGCAGTCAGGTCGGGCGCGGGAGTAGAGAGACCCAGTACTTC
CDR3 protein: CASSQVGRGSRETQYF

V gene: TRBV7-9
J gene: TRBJ2-7
D gene: TRBD2
clone size: .
CDR3 DNA: TGTGCCAGCAGTCCACCCCTAGCGGGCTCCTACGAGCAGTACTTC
CDR3 protein: CASSPPLAGSYEQYF

V gene: TRBV15
J gene: TRBJ2-7
D gene: .
clone size: .
CDR3 DNA: TGTGCCACCAGCAGAGTAATACAGGGACCTTTGGAGCAGTACTTC
CDR3 protein: CATSRVIQGPLEQYF

V gene: TRBV6-5
J gene: TRBJ2-7
D gene: .
clone size: .
CDR3 DNA: TGTGCCAGCAAAATGAACAGAGAGCCAGGGTACGAGCAGTACTTC
CDR3 protein: CASKMNREPGYEQYF

V gene: TRBV5-8
J gene: TRBJ2-4
D gene: TRBD1
clone size: .
CDR3 DNA: TGTGCCAGCAGCTCGCGGACAGGGGGCGTTTCGTACTTC
CDR3 protein: CASSSRTGGVSYF

V gene: TRBV6-1
J gene: TRBJ1-5
D gene: .
clone size: .
CDR3 DNA: TGTGCCAGCAGTACCCTTCAGGGCCAGCCCCAGCATTTT
CDR3 protein: CASSTLQGQPQHF

V gene: TRBV2
J gene: TRBJ2-7
D gene: .
clone size: .
CDR3 DNA: TGTGCCAGCAGTGTTAGGCGCCTCGGCGACGAGCAGTACTTC
CDR3 protein: CASSVRRLGDEQYF

V gene: TRBV9
J gene: TRBJ2-7
D gene: .
clone size: .
CDR3 DNA: TGTGCCAGCAGCCCTTACGCCGGGCCACGCTACGAGCAGTACTTC
CDR3 protein: CASSPYAGPRYEQYF

V gene: TRBV18
J gene: TRBJ2-5
D gene: TRBD2
clone size: .
CDR3 DNA: TGTGCCAGCTCACCACCCCGGGGGGTTTCTTATCGGATAATACAAGAGACCCAGTACTTC
CDR3 protein: CASSPPRGVSYRIIQETQYF

V gene: TRBV6-6
J gene: TRBJ2-7
D gene: .
clone size: .
CDR3 DNA: TGTGCCAGCAGCCGTTACCCCGGGGGAGACTACGAGCAGTACTTC
CDR3 protein: CASSRYPGGDYEQYF

V gene: TRBV27
J gene: TRBJ2-2
D gene: TRBD1
clone size: .
CDR3 DNA: TGTGCCAGTACCCTTCTTGACAGGGCGAACACCGGGGAGCTGTTTTTT
CDR3 protein: CASTLLDRANTGELFF

V gene: TRBV19
J gene: TRBJ1-5
D gene: TRBD1
clone size: .
CDR3 DNA: TGTGCCAGTAGTGGCAGGGGGCTAGGTAGCAATCAGCCCCAGCATTTT
CDR3 protein: CASSGRGLGSNQPQHF

V gene: TRBV28
J gene: TRBJ1-2
D gene: TRBD1
clone size: once
CDR3 DNA: TGTGCCAGCAGCTGGACAGGGCTAGGTTCCTGGGGAGTGTCCCGCTATGGCTACACCTTC
CDR3 protein: CASSWTGLGSWGVSRYGYTF

V gene: TRBV5-1
J gene: TRBJ2-1
D gene: .
clone size: .
CDR3 DNA: TGCGCCAGCAGCTTGGCCTCGCACTCCTCCTACAATGAGCAGTTCTTC
CDR3 protein: CASSLASHSSYNEQFF

V gene: TRBV4-2
J gene: TRBJ2-7
D gene: TRBD2
clone size: .
CDR3 DNA: TGTGCCAGCAGCCCTGCCCTAGCGGGAGGTGTCTACGAGCAGTACTTC
CDR3 protein: CASSPALAGGVYEQYF

V gene: TRBV18
J gene: TRBJ1-4
D gene: TRBD1
clone size: .
CDR3 DNA: TGTGCCAGCTCACCTGGGACAGGACGCCTTGATGAAAAACTGTTTTTT
CDR3 protein: CASSPGTGRLDEKLFF

V gene: TRBV5-1
J gene: TRBJ2-1
D gene: TRBD2
clone size: .
CDR3 DNA: TGCGCCAGCAGCCCGGTAGAGGGAGGGCCTCGAGAGCAGTTCTTC
CDR3 protein: CASSPVEGGPREQFF

V gene: TRBV6-6
J gene: TRBJ2-2
D gene: .
clone size: .
CDR3 DNA: TGTGCCAGCAGTTACTCAGCAGCGAACACCGGGGAGCTGTTTTTT
CDR3 protein: CASSYSAANTGELFF

V gene: TRBV28
J gene: TRBJ2-5
D gene: TRBD2
clone size: .
CDR3 DNA: TGTGCCAGCAGGAGGACAGTTCAAGCGGGAGGGGGGGAGACCCAGTACTTC
CDR3 protein: CASRRTVQAGGGETQYF

V gene: TRBV28
J gene: TRBJ2-7
D gene: TRBD1
clone size: .
CDR3 DNA: TGTGCCAGCAGGGTTCAGGGACAGGGGTACTACGAGCAGTACTTC
CDR3 protein: CASRVQGQGYYEQYF

V gene: TRBV13
J gene: TRBJ1-1
D gene: TRBD1
clone size: .
CDR3 DNA: TGTGCCAGCAGCTTCCACGACAGGGGAAACACTGAAGCTTTCTTT
CDR3 protein: CASSFHDRGNTEAFF

V gene: TRBV6-5
J gene: TRBJ2-1
D gene: TRBD2
clone size: .
CDR3 DNA: TGTGCCAGCAGTTACTCGATGGTAGCGGGAAGAAATGAGCAGTTCTTC
CDR3 protein: CASSYSMVAGRNEQFF

V gene: TRBV14
J gene: TRBJ2-5
D gene: .
clone size: .
CDR3 DNA: TGTGCCAGCAGCCCAACGGGAGTTCGTGAGCAGTACTTC
CDR3 protein: CASSPTGVREQYF

V gene: TRBV19
J gene: TRBJ2-7
D gene: .
clone size: .
CDR3 DNA: TGTGCCAGTAGTATCCTCCAGGGAAAAGGCTACGAGCAGTACTTC
CDR3 protein: CASSILQGKGYEQYF

V gene: TRBV5-6
J gene: TRBJ2-1
D gene: TRBD2
clone size: .
CDR3 DNA: TGTGCCAGCAGCTTACTAGCGGTACTCAATGAGCAGTTCTTC
CDR3 protein: CASSLLAVLNEQFF

V gene: TRBV2
J gene: TRBJ2-1
D gene: TRBD2
clone size: .
CDR3 DNA: TGTGCCAGCAGGATTACTAGCGGGAGCTACAATGAGCAGTTCTTC
CDR3 protein: CASRITSGSYNEQFF

V gene: TRBV4-2
J gene: TRBJ1-4
D gene: .
clone size: .
CDR3 DNA: TGTGCCAGCAGCCAAGAAGGTGACGGAGAAAAACTGTTTTTT
CDR3 protein: CASSQEGDGEKLFF

V gene: TRBV6-5
J gene: TRBJ2-7
D gene: .
clone size: .
CDR3 DNA: TGTGCCAGCAGACGGTACGAGGGGAGCGCCTACGAGCAGTACTTC
CDR3 protein: CASRRYEGSAYEQYF

V gene: TRBV7-2
J gene: TRBJ1-3
D gene: TRBD1
clone size: .
CDR3 DNA: TGTGCCAGCAGCTTTTTAGGGGGCGGAAACACCATATATTTT
CDR3 protein: CASSFLGGGNTIYF

V gene: TRBV18
J gene: TRBJ2-7
D gene: TRBD1
clone size: .
CDR3 DNA: TGTGCCAGCTCACCTATCGGACAGGGAGCCGAGCAGTACTTC
CDR3 protein: CASSPIGQGAEQYF

V gene: TRBV5-8
J gene: TRBJ2-5
D gene: .
clone size: .
CDR3 DNA: TGTGCCAGCCCCCCGGGCTACCAAGAGACCCAGTACTTC
CDR3 protein: CASPPGYQETQYF